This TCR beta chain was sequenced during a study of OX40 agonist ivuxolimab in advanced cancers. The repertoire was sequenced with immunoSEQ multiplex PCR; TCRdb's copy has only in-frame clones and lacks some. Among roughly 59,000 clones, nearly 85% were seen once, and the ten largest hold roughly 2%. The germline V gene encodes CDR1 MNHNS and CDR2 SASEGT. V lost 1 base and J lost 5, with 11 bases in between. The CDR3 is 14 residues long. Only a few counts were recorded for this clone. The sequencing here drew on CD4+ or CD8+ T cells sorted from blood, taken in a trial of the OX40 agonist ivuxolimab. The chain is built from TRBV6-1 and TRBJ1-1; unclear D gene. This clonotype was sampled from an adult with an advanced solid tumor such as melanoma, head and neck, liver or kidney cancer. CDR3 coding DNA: TGTGCCAGCAGTGAAGGAGGGATGGTTACTGAAGCTTTCTTT. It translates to CASSEGGMVTEAFF.